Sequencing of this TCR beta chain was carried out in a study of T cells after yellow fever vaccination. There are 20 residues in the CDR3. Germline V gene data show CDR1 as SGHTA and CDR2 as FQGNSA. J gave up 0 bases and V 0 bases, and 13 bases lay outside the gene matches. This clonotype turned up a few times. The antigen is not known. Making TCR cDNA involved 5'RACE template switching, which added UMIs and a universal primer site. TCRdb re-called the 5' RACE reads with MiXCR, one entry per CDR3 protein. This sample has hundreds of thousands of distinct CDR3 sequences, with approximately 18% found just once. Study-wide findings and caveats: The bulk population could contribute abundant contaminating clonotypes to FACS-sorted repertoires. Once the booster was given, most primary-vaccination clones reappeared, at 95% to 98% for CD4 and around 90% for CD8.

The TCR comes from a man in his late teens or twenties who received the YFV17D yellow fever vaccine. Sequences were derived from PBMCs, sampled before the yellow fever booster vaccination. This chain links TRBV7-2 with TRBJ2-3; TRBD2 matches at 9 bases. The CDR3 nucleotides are TGTGCCAGCAGCTTAGCGTTAGCGGGGGCCGTAACACCTAGCACAGATACGCAGTATTTT. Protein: CASSLALAGAVTPSTDTQYF.